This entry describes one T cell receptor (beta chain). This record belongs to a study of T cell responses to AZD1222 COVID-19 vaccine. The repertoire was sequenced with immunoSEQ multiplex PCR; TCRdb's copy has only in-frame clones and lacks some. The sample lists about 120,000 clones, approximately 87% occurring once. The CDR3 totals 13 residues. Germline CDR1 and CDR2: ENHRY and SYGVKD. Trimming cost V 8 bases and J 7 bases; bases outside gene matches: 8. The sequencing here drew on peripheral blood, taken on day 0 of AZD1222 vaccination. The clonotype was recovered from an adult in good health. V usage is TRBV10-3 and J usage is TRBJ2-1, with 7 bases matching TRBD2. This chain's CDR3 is CAISGGGINEQFF. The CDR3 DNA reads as TGTGCCATCTCTGGGGGGGGGATAAATGAGCAGTTCTTC.